The source of this T cell receptor beta chain is a study of cytomegalovirus exposure and HLA in healthy donors. Looking at the study overall: Genotyping of 400 or so donors showed that about 79% belonged to the Caucasian-associated ancestry cluster. Study findings and constraints: Previous analysis showed most TCR beta V segments were productive about 87% or about 30% of the time. With later analysis, a missense DCLRE1C variant became linked to TCR beta V- and J-gene trimming. Later work associated roughly 15,000 TCR beta sequences with HLA alleles at 0.05 false discovery rate.

This CDR3 comprises 19 residues. V gave up 0 bases and J gave up 5 bases, with 22 bases separating them. Germline CDR1 and CDR2: MNHEY and SMNVEV (reference sequence). Comments on this clone: Antigen unknown.

PCR used 60 Vbeta primers and 13 Jbeta primers. The repertoire was sequenced with immunoSEQ multiplex PCR; TCRdb's copy has only in-frame clones and lacks some. The repertoire has about 140,000 clones, 79% of them found once; the top ten carry roughly 1%. The chain combines TRBV27 with TRBJ1-4; tentatively, D is TRBD1 (6 bases). Source material: PBMCs. The sequence came from a man between 18 and 35 years old in good health and CMV-seronegative. Here the CDR3 DNA reads TGTGCCAGCAGTTTATCTTCGGGGCAGGGGCAGGTCGGAAATGAAAAACTGTTTTTT. Translated, it gives CASSLSSGQGQVGNEKLFF.